The 5 T cell receptor beta chains reported below all come from one sample, sequenced in a study of CD8+ T cells in alopecia areata. Once RNA had been extracted, it was reverse transcribed into cDNA to act as the sequencing template. The protocol was immunoSEQ multiplex PCR, while the TCRdb copy is restricted to in-frame clones and leaves out a portion. Of roughly 180,000 clones in the sample, 51% were seen once. Treatment given: oral pan-JAK inhibitor, 5-10 mg twice daily. The sequenced sample was CD8+ T cells sorted from blood, obtained around week 54, from a patient treated with tofacitinib. The source is a human donor with alopecia areata.

This clone turned up a few times. J is TRBJ2-2 and V is TRBV6-5, with D possibly matching TRBD1 (5 bases). Per germline, CDR1 MNHEY and CDR2 SVGAGI. The CDR3 totals 13 residues. With 5 bases removed from V and 3 bases from J, the gap between germline ends came to 7 bases. The CDR3 reads CASSEGDTGELFF. CDR3 nucleotides: TGTGCCAGCAGTGAAGGGGACACCGGGGAGCTGTTTTTT.

V usage is TRBV27 and J usage is TRBJ2-2; D is possibly TRBD1 or TRBD2 (5 bases each). Trimming took 5 bases from V and 4 from J, leaving 11 bases between them. This CDR3 comprises 14 residues. Germline V CDR1 and CDR2: MNHEY, SMNVEV (reference sequence). Here the CDR3 DNA reads TGTGCCAGCAGTGTGGGACGGATCACCGGGGAGCTGTTTTTT. Translation: CASSVGRITGELFF.

The rearrangement links TRBV2 to TRBJ1-2, with a possible D match to TRBD1 (5 bases). Trimming took 0 bases from V and 4 from J, leaving 21 bases between them. Looked up from germline, CDR1 is SNHLY and CDR2 is FYNNEI. This CDR3 has 18 amino acids. The CDR3 DNA follows: TGTGCCAGCAGTGAAGCGGGTGACTCGACAGAGACTTTCTATGGCTACACCTTC. It specifies CASSEAGDSTETFYGYTF.

Notes on this clone: Relative to the germline gene, one junction end is altered; a read error may explain this. The chain is built from TRBV29-1 and TRBJ2-7; 7 nucleotides align to TRBD2. This CDR3 comprises 13 residues. CDR1 SQVTM and CDR2 ANQGSEA come from the germline V gene. The chain's CDR3 is CSVEAGSSYEQYF. The CDR3 region has the DNA TGCAGCGTCGAAGCGGGGAGCTCCTACGAGCAGTACTTC.

This clone has a handful of counts. This rearrangement joins TRBV7-9 to TRBJ2-7; 7 nucleotides align to TRBD1. Germline loops: CDR1 SEHNR, CDR2 FQNEAQ (reference sequence). The CDR3 length is 15 residues. The J segment lost 6 bases and the V segment lost 1 base, leaving 9 bases of the junction unmatched. The CDR3 nucleotides read TGTGCCAGCAGCTTAGACCAGGGGGTGCTTGGCGAGCAGTACTTC. Its protein is CASSLDQGVLGEQYF. Filled out from reference TRBV7-9 and TRBJ2-7, the complete variable domain reads DTGVSQNPRHKITKRGQNVTFRCDPISEHNRLYWYRQTLGQGPEFLTYFQNEAQLEKSRLLSDRFSAERPKGSFSTLEIQRTEQGDSAMYLCASSLDQGVLGEQYFGPGTRLTVT.